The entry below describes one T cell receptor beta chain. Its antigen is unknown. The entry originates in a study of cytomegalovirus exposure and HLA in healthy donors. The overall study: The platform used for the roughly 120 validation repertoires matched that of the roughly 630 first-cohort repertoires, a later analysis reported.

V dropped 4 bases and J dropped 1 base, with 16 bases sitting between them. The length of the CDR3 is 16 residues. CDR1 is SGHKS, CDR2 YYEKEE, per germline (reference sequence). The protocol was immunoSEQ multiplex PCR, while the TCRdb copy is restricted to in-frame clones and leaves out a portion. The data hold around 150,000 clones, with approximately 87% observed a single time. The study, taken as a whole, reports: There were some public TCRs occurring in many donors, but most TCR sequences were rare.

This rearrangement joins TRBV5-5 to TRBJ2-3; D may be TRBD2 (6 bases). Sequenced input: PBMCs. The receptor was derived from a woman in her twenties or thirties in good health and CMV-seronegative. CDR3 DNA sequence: TGTGCCAGCAGCCGCCCGACTGGCGGGGGCACAGATACGCAGTATTTT. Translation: CASSRPTGGGTDTQYF. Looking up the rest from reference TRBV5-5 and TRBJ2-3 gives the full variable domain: DAGVTQSPTHLIKTRGQQVTLRCSPISGHKSVSWYQQVLGQGPQFIFQYYEKEERGRGNFPDRFSARQFPNYSSELNVNALLLGDSALYLCASSRPTGGGTDTQYFGPGTRLTVL.